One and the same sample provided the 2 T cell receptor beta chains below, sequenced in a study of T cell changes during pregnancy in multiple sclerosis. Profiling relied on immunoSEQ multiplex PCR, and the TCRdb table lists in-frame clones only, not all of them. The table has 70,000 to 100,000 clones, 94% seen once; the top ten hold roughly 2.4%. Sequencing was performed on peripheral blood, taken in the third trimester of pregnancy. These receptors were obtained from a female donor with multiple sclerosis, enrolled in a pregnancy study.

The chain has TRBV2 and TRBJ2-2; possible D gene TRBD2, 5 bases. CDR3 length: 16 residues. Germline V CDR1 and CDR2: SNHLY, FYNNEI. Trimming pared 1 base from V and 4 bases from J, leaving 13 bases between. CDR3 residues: CASSEGTRTFTGELFF. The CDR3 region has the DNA TGTGCCAGCAGTGAAGGGACTCGAACATTCACCGGGGAGCTGTTTTTT.

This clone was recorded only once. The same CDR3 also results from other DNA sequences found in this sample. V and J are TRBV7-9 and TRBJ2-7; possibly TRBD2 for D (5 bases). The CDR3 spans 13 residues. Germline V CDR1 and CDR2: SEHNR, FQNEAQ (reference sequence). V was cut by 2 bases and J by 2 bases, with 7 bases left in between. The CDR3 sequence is CASSLPGAYEQYF. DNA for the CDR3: TGTGCCAGCAGCTTACCCGGGGCCTACGAGCAGTACTTC.